This T cell receptor (beta chain) was recovered during a study of PD-1 blockade in classical Hodgkin lymphoma. General study points: The study found that TCR diversity rose significantly by C4D1 in CD4+ but not CD8+ cells. Complete responders entered with baseline diversity on par with newly diagnosed patients, the results showed. Compared with healthy donors, newly diagnosed patients reportedly showed lower baseline TCR diversity.

Of note for this clone: Its antigen is still unknown.

Germline lookup yields CDR1 SGHTA and CDR2 FQGNSA. The CDR3 length is 14 residues. V was trimmed by 1 base and J by 0 bases, leaving 7 bases between them. Patients all relapsed after autologous stem cell transplantation, and there was variation in brentuximab vedotin exposure. Assay: immunoSEQ multiplex PCR; the TCRdb copy retains only in-frame clones and omits some. This table holds approximately 99,000 clones, roughly 76% found once. The clonotype originates from a human donor with classical Hodgkin lymphoma. This specimen was peripheral blood mononuclear cells (PBMCs), taken before the second cycle of nivolumab. The chain carries TRBV7-2 and TRBJ2-7; D unclear. This chain's CDR3 is CASSLGRSSYEQYF. For the CDR3, the DNA is TGTGCCAGCAGCTTAGGGCGGTCCTCCTACGAGCAGTACTTC.